This T cell receptor beta chain was retrieved from a study of T cells in Graves' hyperthyroidism and ophthalmopathy. This clonotype was seen at least ten times. Template material for amplifying TCR beta CDR3 regions consisted of RNA transcripts. The primer set for the first-round RT-PCR of the TCR CDR3 was HTBI. TCRdb used MiXCR to reprocess the multiplex PCR reads, holding one entry per CDR3 protein. This sample has roughly 840,000 distinct CDR3 sequences, with around 38% found just once. This CDR3 is 13 amino acids long. The germline CDR1 and CDR2 sequences are DFQATT and SNEGSKA (reference sequence). V lost 5 bases and J lost 2; bases outside the gene matches: 5.

This sequence was found in a man between 18 and 29 years old with Graves' hyperthyroidism. Sequencing input: blood. V gene TRBV20-1 combines with J gene TRBJ1-1, with 7 positions matching TRBD1. The CDR3 sequence is CSACSGGNTEAFF. The CDR3 nucleotides are TGCAGTGCTTGTTCAGGGGGAAACACTGAAGCTTTCTTT.